These 2 T cell receptor beta chains originate from one sample sequenced in a study of T cells in women clearing cervical HPV infection. Sequenced by immunoSEQ multiplex PCR; TCRdb stores in-frame clones only, minus some. The table counts about 30,000 clones; about 3.4% lies in the top ten. Source material: blood buffy coat. Receptors were obtained from a woman between 18 and 70 years old with a cervical HPV16 infection that either progressed to CIN3+ or cleared (not recorded which).

In regard to this clone: Read data end 3 residues before the CDR3 end; the end is taken from the germline J gene. Other DNA sequences in this sample translate to the same CDR3. V is TRBV7-9 and J is TRBJ1-3, with D tentatively TRBD1 (6 bases). The CDR3 contains 13 residues. Germline assignment: CDR1 SEHNR and CDR2 FQNEAQ (reference sequence). Trimming took off 5 bases at V and 6 bases at J, with 11 bases between the two ends. The chain's CDR3 is CASSPGTLNTIYF. The part of the CDR3 DNA that was read is TGTGCCAGCAGCCCCGGGACATTAAACACC.

To note about this clone: The missing CDR3 end, 3 residues past where the read stops, is filled in from the germline J gene. The V and J genes are TRBV20-1 and TRBJ2-2; D possibly corresponds to TRBD2 (6 bases). The V gene's germline CDR1 is DFQATT and CDR2 SNEGSKA (reference sequence). The V end was cut by 2 bases, the J end by 5 bases, with 12 bases between. The CDR3 contains 14 residues. CDR3: CSARPGGGTGELFF. The part of the CDR3 DNA that was read is TGCAGTGCTAGACCCGGGGGAGGAACCGGGGAG.